This T cell receptor beta chain was documented in a study of T-cell memory formation after mild COVID-19 (dated by TCRdb to the early 2020s). Looking at the study overall: Most TCR sequence clusters were specific to one of the two donors. In a couple of donors, T-cell clones that expanded and contracted after mild COVID-19 were tracked by sequencing TCRalpha and TCRbeta repertoires over time. Two young, previously healthy adult volunteers, one female and one male, were included in the cohort. What the research found in general, with its limitations: Clones contracting from day 15 to 85 had balanced CD4/CD8 phenotypes, while a second wave expanding from day 15 to 37 was biased towards CD4+. Contracting CD4+ clones were located mainly in the CM and EM memory subsets, whereas CD8+ clones were found to be enriched in EMRA. The study included only a couple of mild cases, and larger cohorts that include severe cases with pre-infection samples were judged to be necessary. The second-wave clones that peaked on day 37 were not confirmed to be SARS-CoV-2 specific. Some responding clones were found in pre-infection memory, which suggests that pre-existing cross-reactive memory T cells took part in the SARS-CoV-2 response.

As for this clonotype: Its antigen is unknown. One base away there is no much larger clone; base qualities are not given.

V lost 6 bases and J lost 6 bases; the stretch between them is 20 bases long. Looking up the germline V gene yields CDR1 MNHEY and CDR2 SVGAGI. The cysteine opens and the phenylalanine closes a CDR3 of 15 amino acids. Only the CDR3 region is kept as DNA, spanning 45 bases read in frame from base 1. Ficoll-Paque density gradient centrifugation was used to isolate PBMCs. Instrument on record: Illumina NovaSeq 6000. Using 5'RACE with constant-segment primers, TCRalpha and TCRbeta cDNA libraries were constructed, with sample barcodes and unique molecular identifiers added in the process. RNA was extracted from every sample with Trizol reagent. Libraries were amplified in two PCR steps, with a second sample barcode and Illumina TruSeq adapters added in the second step. Libraries were sequenced on an Illumina NovaSeq with 2 x 150 bp paired-end reads. Regarding the original processing steps: Reads were demultiplexed and collapsed into UMI-guided consensus sequences with migec v1.2.7. Using mixcr v2.1.11, the UMI consensuses were aligned to TRA and TRB V and J templates and assembled into clonotypes. Expanded or contracted clonotypes were those called significant by both edgeR and NoisET, with noise models trained on biological replicates. For edgeR calls, the cutoffs were a false discovery rate-adjusted p below 0.01 and a log2 fold-change threshold of 1. PCA with hierarchical clustering of max-normalized trajectories of the 1000 most abundant clonotypes was used as exploratory dynamics analysis. Separately sequenced CD4+ and CD8+ repertoires were used to assign the CD4 or CD8 phenotype of responding clones. TCRdb ran its own pipeline on the public reads, namely fastp trimming at Q25 and MiXCR clone calling, and kept in-frame beta chains. Rows are unified per CDR3 protein, each entry keeping the most common DNA and genes. The V and J calls follow TCRdb's processing rather than the paper's. The sample contains under 250,000 distinct CDR3 sequences, approximately 10% of them found a single time. The ten largest clones capture 22% of the sample.

The sequence was obtained from a man younger than 35 who had mild COVID-19 (a few samples of this study predate the infection). The sample titles of this study are shuffled in the database, so cell type and time point are left out; the donor was told from shared clones. The rearranged segments are TRBV6-5 and TRBJ1-2; a tentative D match to TRBD1 spans 5 bases. The sample comprised PBMCs or a T cell subset sorted from them (not recorded which). The DNA sequence follows: TGTGCCAGCAGGCTGTATGTGGGGGGATTGAATGGCTACACCTTC. Its product reads: CASRLYVGGLNGYTF.